What follows are 20 T cell receptor beta chains derived from one specimen sequenced in a study of cytomegalovirus exposure and HLA in healthy donors. PCR employed 60 Vbeta and 13 Jbeta primers. Measured with immunoSEQ multiplex PCR; TCRdb has only the in-frame clones, and not every one. The data show 120,000 or so clones, roughly four fifths seen once. What was sequenced was PBMCs. Receptors were obtained from a woman in her forties or fifties in good health and CMV-seropositive.

This rearrangement joins TRBV27 to TRBJ1-6, with D unclear. CDR3 length: 13 amino acids. The germline V and J ends were trimmed by 6 bases and 0 bases, with 3 bases remaining between them. The V gene's germline CDR1 is MNHEY and CDR2 SMNVEV (reference sequence). The CDR3 sequence is CASSRSYNSPLHF. In DNA form, the CDR3 reads TGTGCCAGCAGCCGCTCCTATAATTCACCCCTCCACTTT.

This chain joins TRBV29-1 and TRBJ1-6; D unresolved. Germline loops: CDR1 SQVTM, CDR2 ANQGSEA. Trimming pared 7 bases from V and 9 bases from J, leaving 16 bases between. The CDR3 consists of 13 residues. CDR3 bases: TGCAGCGCCTTGACAACGGCGGGTTCACCCCTCCACTTT. Translating gives CSALTTAGSPLHF. The entire variable domain, with the rest obtained from reference TRBV29-1 and TRBJ1-6, is as follows: SAVISQKPSRDICQRGTSLTIQCQVDSQVTMMFWYRQQPGQSLTLIATANQGSEATYESGFVIDKFPISRPNLTFSTLTVSNMSPEDSSIYLCSALTTAGSPLHFGNGTRLTVT.

The V gene is TRBV4-2, the J gene TRBJ2-7; a possible D gene is TRBD1 (6 bases). The CDR3 extends over 15 amino acids. V lost 0 bases and J 0 bases, leaving 9 bases between the germline ends. The germline V gene has CDR1 LGHNA and CDR2 YNFKEQ. CDR3 bases: TGTGCCAGCAGCCAAGAGGGACAAAACTCCTACGAGCAGTACTTC. Amino acids: CASSQEGQNSYEQYF.

This chain joins TRBV10-1 and TRBJ2-5; TRBD2 is a possible D gene (5 bases). Gene TRBJ2-7 matches the end of the DNA better, so the J call may be wrong. Germline V CDR1 and CDR2: WNHNN, SYGVQD (reference sequence). This CDR3 spans 14 amino acids. The CDR3 here is CASSPTGSSYEQYF. CDR3 sequence (DNA): TGCGCCAGCAGCCCGACGGGAAGCTCCTACGAGCAGTACTTC.

This chain links TRBV10-2 with TRBJ1-6, with a tentative D call TRBD1 (6 bases). Germline loops: CDR1 WSHSY, CDR2 SAAADI. The CDR3 consists of 15 residues. V dropped 5 bases and J dropped 4 bases, with 12 bases sitting between them. The CDR3 nucleotides are TGCGCCAGCAGTCCCGACAGGAGTTATAATTCACCCCTCCACTTT. It is translated as CASSPDRSYNSPLHF.

The chain is built from TRBV19 and TRBJ1-5; no firm D call. Germline values: CDR1 LNHDA, CDR2 SQIVND (reference sequence). The V end lost 3 bases, the J end lost 6 bases, and 9 bases lay between the germline ends. This CDR3 is built from 13 residues. This chain's CDR3 is CASSISRSQPQHF. In DNA form, the CDR3 reads TGTGCCAGTAGTATTTCTCGGAGTCAGCCCCAGCATTTT.

This clone turned up a few times. The V call is TRBV4-1, the J call TRBJ2-2; D gene uncertain. Trimming took off 1 base at V and 4 bases at J, with 4 bases between the two ends. CDR1 and CDR2 from the germline V gene are MGHRA and YSYEKL. CDR3 length: 13 residues. The CDR3 DNA is TGCGCCAGCAGCCAAGCCGTCACCGGGGAGCTGTTTTTT. Protein product: CASSQAVTGELFF.

This clone was recorded only once. The chain combines TRBV15 with TRBJ1-5; D unresolved. Germline values: CDR1 LNHNV, CDR2 YYDKDF (reference sequence). With 0 bases removed from V and 3 bases from J, the gap between germline ends came to 9 bases. CDR3 length: 15 amino acids. This CDR3 is CATSRDQTPNQPQHF. CDR3 bases: TGTGCCACCAGCAGAGATCAGACACCCAATCAGCCCCAGCATTTT.

The genes are TRBV4-1 and TRBJ2-4, with TRBD2 matching over 15 bases. Germline lookup yields CDR1 MGHRA and CDR2 YSYEKL. The CDR3 sequence is 19 residues long. The J segment lost 0 bases and the V segment lost 1 base, leaving 4 bases of the junction unmatched. CDR3 region: CASSQGTSGGGLAKNIQYF. In DNA, the CDR3 is TGCGCCAGCAGCCAAGGGACTAGCGGGGGGGGACTAGCCAAAAACATTCAGTACTTC.

The genes are TRBV2 and TRBJ2-3; possible D gene TRBD1, 6 bases. The CDR3 runs 15 residues. Trimming removed 4 bases at V and 1 base at J, with 12 bases between. The germline CDR1 and CDR2 sequences are SNHLY and FYNNEI. As DNA, the CDR3 is TGTGCCAGCAGTGGGGGGCAGGGCGGCACAGATACGCAGTATTTT. Its translation is CASSGGQGGTDTQYF.

This clone was detected only a few times. V gene TRBV19 combines with J gene TRBJ1-1; 8 positions agree with TRBD1. V shed 9 bases, J shed 4 bases, and the junction held 7 bases outside the gene matches. This CDR3 is 13 amino acids long. From germline, CDR1 is LNHDA and CDR2 SQIVND (reference sequence). The CDR3 DNA is TGTGCCAGCACTGACAGGGGAGGCACTGAAGCTTTCTTT. It yields the protein CASTDRGGTEAFF.

To note about this clone: Sequence at one end of the junction differs from germline and may be a read error. The rearrangement links TRBV7-9 to TRBJ1-2, with TRBD1 matching 7 bases. Germline CDR1 is SEHNR and CDR2 is FQNEAQ (reference sequence). The CDR3 runs 14 residues. CDR3 sequence (DNA): TGTGCCAGCAGCTTAGGGGGGACAGTCTATGGCTACCCCTTC. Encoded protein: CASSLGGTVYGYPF.

The rearrangement links TRBV30 to TRBJ1-6; D is uncertain. Trimming pared 4 bases from V and 5 bases from J, leaving 12 bases between. The CDR3 has 14 residues. Germline V gene data show CDR1 as GTSNPN and CDR2 as SVGIG (reference sequence). The CDR3 region is CAWMRGSNNSPLHF. The CDR3 region has the DNA TGTGCCTGGATGAGAGGCAGCAATAATTCACCCCTCCACTTT.

This clone turned up a few times. This chain uses TRBV10-2 with TRBJ2-7; 7 bases align to TRBD1. With V trimmed by 10 bases and J by 3 bases, 6 bases remained unmatched. The germline V gene has CDR1 WSHSY and CDR2 SAAADI. The CDR3 has 12 residues. CDR3 sequence reads: CATRTGDYEQYF. CDR3 bases: TGCGCCACCCGGACAGGAGACTACGAGCAGTACTTC.

CDR3 residues: CASSLGQGSYDGYTF. CDR3 sequence (DNA): TGCGCCAGCAGCTTGGGTCAGGGGAGTTACGATGGCTACACCTTC. The J gene is TRBJ1-2, the V gene TRBV5-1; D may be TRBD1 (6 bases). This CDR3 has 15 residues. Germline CDR1 SGHRS, CDR2 YFSETQ. The germline V and J ends were trimmed by 0 bases and 6 bases, with 15 bases remaining between them.

V gene TRBV6-1 combines with J gene TRBJ2-3; 9 bases are shared with TRBD2. This CDR3 has 15 amino acids. Germline trimming cut 7 bases from V and 3 bases from J; bases unmatched to any gene: 8. Germline CDR1 reads MNHNS; CDR2 reads SASEGT. CDR3 sequence (DNA): TGTGCCAGCAATCTAGGCGGGGGGGCGACAGATACGCAGTATTTT. It translates to CASNLGGGATDTQYF.

The chain employs TRBV15 and TRBJ1-5, with 7 bases fitting TRBD1. This CDR3 is 14 amino acids long. Trimming at V came to 5 bases and at J to 4 bases, leaving 5 bases not matched to a gene. The germline V gene has CDR1 LNHNV and CDR2 YYDKDF (reference sequence). CDR3 sequence (DNA): TGTGCCACCAGCGTAGGGGGCTGGAATCAGCCCCAGCATTTT. The encoded protein is CATSVGGWNQPQHF.

The V gene is TRBV2, the J gene TRBJ2-5; 9 nucleotides align to TRBD1. This CDR3 contains 15 residues. Germline lookup yields CDR1 SNHLY and CDR2 FYNNEI. The trim removed 6 bases at V and 5 bases at J, leaving 10 bases unmatched. The CDR3 bases are TGTGCCAGCAGACCCGGGACAGGGAAATGGGAGACCCAGTACTTC. This translates into CASRPGTGKWETQYF. The entire variable domain, with the rest obtained from reference TRBV2 and TRBJ2-5, is as follows: EPEVTQTPSHQVTQMGQEVILRCVPISNHLYFYWYRQILGQKVEFLVSFYNNEISEKSEIFDDQFSVERPDGSNFTLKIRSTKLEDSAMYFCASRPGTGKWETQYFGPGTRLLVL.

V is TRBV7-2 and J is TRBJ1-1, with a possible D match to TRBD1 (5 bases). Deletions cut 1 base from V and 3 bases from J, with 9 bases between. Germline V gene data show CDR1 as SGHTA and CDR2 as FQGNSA. This CDR3 is built from 14 residues. CDR3 sequence reads: CASSLVQGDTEAFF. CDR3 nucleotides: TGTGCCAGCAGCTTAGTCCAGGGCGACACTGAAGCTTTCTTT.

The chain carries TRBV4-2 and TRBJ2-1; TRBD2 aligns across 7 bases. Germline V gives CDR1 LGHNA, CDR2 YNFKEQ. J gave up 10 bases and V 4 bases, and 4 bases lay outside the gene matches. The length of the CDR3 is 12 residues. The CDR3 bases are TGTGCCAGCAGCCCGGGAGGCGTCGAGCAGTTCTTC. Its protein product is CASSPGGVEQFF.